This T cell receptor (beta chain) derives from a study of CD8 T cells in Susac syndrome. Study-wide results and caveats: In Susac syndrome, CD4+ T cell repertoires lacked any clonal expansion. The TCR sequencing and HLA analysis in the study involved a relatively small number of individuals, as the study acknowledged.

CD8+ and CD4+ blood T cells underwent TCR beta sequencing. About this clonotype itself: The antigen is not known.

Trimming at V came to 3 bases and at J to 3 bases, leaving 8 bases not matched to a gene. The CDR3 extends over 15 amino acids. Germline assignment: CDR1 LGHNA and CDR2 YNFKEQ. Reverse transcription of about 0.5 to 1 ug RNA was carried out with random hexamers. Multiplex immunoSEQ PCR targeted 54 Vbeta and 13 Jbeta TCR beta segments. Each CDR3 protein is one row after TCRdb ran MiXCR on the immunoSEQ multiplex PCR reads. The repertoire holds more than 150,000 distinct CDR3 sequences, with around 95% as singletons. V is TRBV4-2 and J is TRBJ2-7, with 7 bases matching TRBD1. This clonotype was sampled from a human donor with Susac syndrome. Sequencing input: CD4+ T cells from PBMCs. The CDR3 DNA is TGTGCCAGCAGCCAGGAACGAGACAGGGACTACGAGCAGTACTTC. Translated: CASSQERDRDYEQYF.